These 8 T cell receptor beta chains were sequenced from one sample in a study of tumor-infiltrating lymphocytes in localized non-small cell lung cancer. Repertoires were generated with immunoSEQ multiplex PCR, while TCRdb's copy carries only in-frame clones and drops some. The data contain 4,500 to 7,000 clones, 65% to 85% of them seen just once; the ten biggest clones take up over 8%. The specimen was lung tumor tissue. The source of these receptors is a human donor with non-small cell lung cancer.

This chain links TRBV5-8 with TRBJ2-1, with 7 bases lining up with TRBD2. V shed 5 bases, J shed 0 bases, and the junction held 5 bases outside the gene matches. CDR3 size: 15 residues. Germline V gives CDR1 SGHTS, CDR2 YDEGEE. The DNA of the CDR3 is TGTGCCAGCAGTTCTAGCGGAAGCTCCTACAATGAGCAGTTCTTC. Translated, it gives CASSSSGSSYNEQFF. The complete variable domain, with remaining parts taken from reference TRBV5-8 and TRBJ2-1, reads EAGVTQSPTHLIKTRGQQATLRCSPISGHTSVYWYQQALGLGLQFLLWYDEGEERNRGNFPPRFSGRQFPNYSSELNVNALELEDSALYLCASSSSGSSYNEQFFGPGTRLTVL.

This sequence joins TRBV20-1 and TRBJ2-7, with 7 positions matching TRBD1. The CDR3 extends over 11 amino acids. V was pared by 5 bases and J by 3 bases, with 1 base of the junction left unmatched. Germline CDR1 and CDR2: DFQATT and SNEGSKA (reference sequence). The CDR3 nucleotides read TGCAGTGCTTACAGGGGCTACGAGCAGTACTTC. Encoded protein: CSAYRGYEQYF.

This chain connects TRBV18 to TRBJ2-1; D may be TRBD1 (5 bases). V was cut by 2 bases and J by 9 bases, with 11 bases left in between. This CDR3 comprises 13 residues. Germline loops: CDR1 KGHSH, CDR2 LQKENI. CDR3 region: CASSPTTQGEQFF. The CDR3 DNA reads as TGTGCCAGCTCACCAACTACTCAGGGTGAGCAGTTCTTC.

The chain recombines TRBV7-9 with TRBJ2-5; no definite D call. The germline gives CDR1 SEHNR, CDR2 FQNEAQ (reference sequence). The CDR3 is 12 residues long. Trimming removed 0 bases at V and 4 bases at J, with 3 bases between. CDR3 in amino acids: CASSLAAETQYF. The CDR3 DNA reads TGTGCCAGCAGCTTAGCGGCAGAGACCCAGTACTTC.

The rearrangement uses TRBV19 and TRBJ1-1; 7 bases are shared with TRBD1. This CDR3 has 14 residues. The germline gives CDR1 LNHDA, CDR2 SQIVND (reference sequence). V gave up 3 bases and J gave up 3 bases; unmatched junction bases: 4. CDR3 bases: TGTGCCAGTAGTATGGGACAGAGTTACACTGAAGCTTTCTTT. Translating it yields CASSMGQSYTEAFF.

This chain connects TRBV2 to TRBJ2-7; 7 nucleotides align to TRBD1. The V gene's germline CDR1 is SNHLY and CDR2 FYNNEI. The CDR3 runs 14 residues. V dropped 3 bases and J dropped 3; count of bases not matched to a gene: 5. In DNA form, the CDR3 reads TGTGCCAGCAGTGATCAGGGGGTGGACTACGAGCAGTACTTC. Residues: CASSDQGVDYEQYF.

V is TRBV15 and J is TRBJ2-1, with 9 bases aligning to TRBD2. The CDR3 has 16 amino acids. V trimming: 5 bases; J trimming: 4 bases; junction bases outside the gene matches: 9. Per germline, CDR1 LNHNV and CDR2 YYDKDF (reference sequence). The CDR3 region is CATSGLPSGVYNEQFF. DNA for the CDR3: TGTGCCACCAGCGGCCTCCCTAGCGGGGTTTACAATGAGCAGTTCTTC. Drawing the rest from reference TRBV15 and TRBJ2-1, the complete variable domain is DAMVIQNPRYQVTQFGKPVTLSCSQTLNHNVMYWYQQKSSQAPKLLFHYYDKDFNNEADTPDNFQSRRPNTSFCFLDIRSPGLGDTAMYLCATSGLPSGVYNEQFFGPGTRLTVL.

This clone was detected once. The chain has TRBV27 and TRBJ2-5; 10 bases map to TRBD2. Trimming cost V 4 bases and J 4 bases; bases outside gene matches: 9. The germline CDR1 and CDR2 sequences are MNHEY and SMNVEV (reference sequence). The CDR3 sequence is 16 residues long. The CDR3 sequence: CASSSEIAGGRETQYF. As DNA, the CDR3 is TGTGCCAGCAGTTCTGAGATAGCGGGGGGACGAGAGACCCAGTACTTC.